This T cell receptor (beta chain) was observed in a study of T cells in Graves' hyperthyroidism and ophthalmopathy. Study-wide points: Ophthalmopathy prediction by the model preceded onset by a median approximately 6.1 months.

Exclusions: uncontrolled infection, other autoimmune disease, pregnancy, lactation. This clonotype has a handful of counts. Its target is unknown. A read error may account for a junction end that differs from germline. The CDR3 totals 16 residues. Per germline, CDR1 LGHDT and CDR2 YNNKEL (reference sequence). RNA transcripts were the template for amplifying TCR beta CDR3 regions. The HTBI set primed first-round TCR CDR3 RT-PCR. TCRdb ran MiXCR on the multiplex PCR reads and lists one entry per CDR3 protein. The sample holds about 560,000 distinct CDR3 sequences, approximately 15% seen once. The sample taken for sequencing was blood. The chain combines TRBV3-1 with TRBJ1-5; D is unclear. The TCR was taken from a woman under 30 with Graves' hyperthyroidism. The CDR3 nucleotides are TGTGCCAGCAGCCAAGATCCCGTCCTAGGCGGGCAGCCCCCGCATTTT. It encodes CASSQDPVLGGQPPHF.